What follows are 24 T cell receptor beta chains derived from one specimen sequenced in a study of blood T cell repertoires in COVID-19. The method was immunoSEQ multiplex PCR; TCRdb's version includes in-frame clones alone and lacks a portion of them. The table has about 320,000 clones, 90% seen once. Sequenced material: PBMCs or T cells enriched from blood (not recorded which). These receptors all come from a woman aged 25-40 years who had been exposed to COVID-19.

The chain is built from TRBV6-2 or TRBV6-3 and TRBJ1-2; D unclear. Trimming took 1 base from V and 0 from J, leaving 9 bases between them. This CDR3 region has 15 residues. The germline V gene encodes CDR1 MNHEY and CDR2 SVGEGT. As DNA, the CDR3 is TGTGCCAGCAGTTACTTCGCTGTAGCTAACTATGGCTACACCTTC. This sequence encodes CASSYFAVANYGYTF.

The chain joins TRBV10-3 to TRBJ2-2; 9 nucleotides align to TRBD1. V lost 8 bases, J lost 2 bases, and 3 bases stayed unmatched. The CDR3 sequence is 14 residues long. The germline V gene encodes CDR1 ENHRY and CDR2 SYGVKD. The DNA of the CDR3 is TGTGCCATCTTGGGACAGGGAAACACCGGGGAGCTGTTTTTT. Protein product: CAILGQGNTGELFF.

The genes are TRBV7-2 and TRBJ1-1, with D unresolved. From germline, CDR1 is SGHTA and CDR2 FQGNSA. The CDR3 sequence is 13 residues long. V was cut by 4 bases and J by 4 bases, with 10 bases left in between. The CDR3 bases are TGTGCCAGCAGCTCCCTTGGTAGCACTGAAGCTTTCTTT. This gives the protein CASSSLGSTEAFF.

This chain uses TRBV24-1 with TRBJ2-5; D may be TRBD2 (7 bases). V was shortened by 10 bases and J by 2 bases, with 13 bases between the two germline ends. Germline CDR1 KGHDR, CDR2 SFDVKD. This CDR3 is 13 amino acids long. For the CDR3, the DNA is TGTGCCACGGGGGGGGCACCTCAAGAGACCCAGTACTTC. Residues: CATGGAPQETQYF.

The chain links TRBV7-9 to TRBJ2-7, with D hard to call. The CDR3 is 15 residues long. Germline V gene sequence: CDR1 SEHNR, CDR2 FQNEAQ (reference sequence). V was shortened by 4 bases and J by 5 bases, with 18 bases between the two germline ends. The CDR3 sequence: CASSYTATVEDEQYF. DNA of the CDR3: TGTGCCAGCAGCTACACCGCTACAGTCGAAGACGAGCAGTACTTC.

The chain couples TRBV4-1 to TRBJ1-2, with D uncertain. CDR3 size: 13 residues. In germline, CDR1 is MGHRA, CDR2 YSYEKL. The germline V and J ends were trimmed by 3 bases and 4 bases, with 9 bases remaining between them. DNA of the CDR3: TGCGCCAGCAGCCACGGGAACCTCTATGGCTACACCTTC. Protein sequence: CASSHGNLYGYTF.

V and J are TRBV7-3 and TRBJ1-2; TRBD1 is a possible D gene (6 bases). V was clipped by 5 bases and J by 6 bases, with 13 bases between them. Germline-derived CDR1 and CDR2 are SGHTA and FQGTGA. CDR3 length: 13 residues. The CDR3 here is CASSQGQGNGYTF. In nucleotides, the CDR3 is TGTGCCAGCAGCCAAGGGCAGGGGAATGGCTACACCTTC. Full variable domain (remainder filled in from reference TRBV7-3 and TRBJ1-2): GAGVSQTPSNKVTEKGKYVELRCDPISGHTALYWYRQSLGQGPEFLIYFQGTGAADDSGLPNDRFFAVRPEGSVSTLKIQRTERGDSAVYLCASSQGQGNGYTFGSGTRLTVV.

The gene calls are TRBV24-1 and TRBJ2-2; D is perhaps TRBD2 (7 bases). This CDR3 has 18 amino acids. V was clipped by 0 bases and J by 2 bases, with 15 bases between them. The V gene's germline CDR1 is KGHDR and CDR2 SFDVKD. Here the CDR3 reads CATSDLGGGHLNTGELFF. CDR3 DNA sequence: TGTGCCACCAGTGATTTGGGGGGGGGACACCTAAACACCGGGGAGCTGTTTTTT.

This clone appeared once. The chain couples TRBV5-1 to TRBJ1-1, with D unclear. V gave up 4 bases and J gave up 1 base, with 11 bases separating them. This CDR3 is 14 amino acids long. The germline gives CDR1 SGHRS, CDR2 YFSETQ. The CDR3 sequence is CASSVDSGNTEAFF. The CDR3, as DNA: TGCGCCAGCAGCGTAGATTCAGGGAACACTGAAGCTTTCTTT.

In its sample, this clone was seen once. The chain uses TRBV2 and TRBJ1-2, with TRBD1 matching 7 bases. After removal of 7 bases from V and 3 bases from J, the junction contained 5 bases not matched to a gene. This CDR3 comprises 13 residues. Germline CDR1 SNHLY, CDR2 FYNNEI. The DNA for the CDR3 is TGTGCCAGCAATAAGGGGGCGGACTATGGCTACACCTTC. Translating gives CASNKGADYGYTF. Together with reference TRBV2 and TRBJ1-2, the CDR3 gives the full variable domain: EPEVTQTPSHQVTQMGQEVILRCVPISNHLYFYWYRQILGQKVEFLVSFYNNEISEKSEIFDDQFSVERPDGSNFTLKIRSTKLEDSAMYFCASNKGADYGYTFGSGTRLTVV.

The rearrangement joins TRBV19 to TRBJ2-2, with 7 bases fitting TRBD1. The CDR3 spans 16 residues. Germline assignment: CDR1 LNHDA and CDR2 SQIVND (reference sequence). V was pared by 3 bases and J by 7 bases, with 11 bases of the junction left unmatched. CDR3 DNA sequence: TGTGCCAGTAGTATCGGTAGGGGGCTGAAAAACGGGGAGCTGTTTTTT. Its protein product is CASSIGRGLKNGELFF. Full variable domain (rest looked up from reference TRBV19 and TRBJ2-2): DGGITQSPKYLFRKEGQNVTLSCEQNLNHDAMYWYRQDPGQGLRLIYYSQIVNDFQKGDIAEGYSVSREKKESFPLTVTSAQKNPTAFYLCASSIGRGLKNGELFFGEGSRLTVL.

The rearrangement joins TRBV7-3 to TRBJ1-1; D gene unclear. The length of the CDR3 is 16 residues. Germline V gives CDR1 SGHTA, CDR2 FQGTGA. Trimming stripped 2 bases from V and 4 bases from J, with 17 bases between. CDR3: CASSLRGVGSGTEAFF. The CDR3 coding sequence is TGTGCCAGCAGCTTACGTGGCGTCGGGTCGGGCACTGAAGCTTTCTTT.

J is TRBJ1-5 and V is TRBV9, with a weak D call TRBD1 (6 bases). Trimming shortened V by 4 bases and J by 2 bases, and 13 bases separated the two germline ends. This CDR3 region has 15 residues. Germline loops: CDR1 SGDLS, CDR2 YYNGEE. CDR3 sequence: CASSLSGGRNQPQHF. The CDR3 DNA reads TGTGCCAGCAGCTTAAGCGGGGGGCGCAATCAGCCCCAGCATTTT.

This chain uses TRBV3-1 (or the pseudogene TRBV3-2) with TRBJ1-1; D not resolved. With 0 bases removed from V and 7 bases from J, the gap between germline ends came to 6 bases. Germline V gene lookup returns CDR1 LGHDT and CDR2 YNNKEL (reference sequence). CDR3 size: 12 residues. The DNA for the CDR3 is TGTGCCAGCAGCCAAGATCCCGTTGAAGCTTTCTTT. Its protein is CASSQDPVEAFF.

The chain carries TRBV4-1 and TRBJ1-5, with 7 positions matching TRBD1. J lost 7 bases, V lost 1 base, and 7 bases had no gene match. The CDR3 consists of 15 residues. CDR1 is MGHRA and CDR2 is YSYEKL in the germline V gene. CDR3 in DNA: TGCGCCAGCAGCCAAGTGGGGGACAGAGGACAGCCCCAGCATTTT. Its translation: CASSQVGDRGQPQHF.

The chain employs TRBV19 and TRBJ1-4; TRBD1 aligns across 7 bases. Trimming took 5 bases from V and 7 from J; bases not matched to a gene: 7. The CDR3 length is 14 residues. Germline lookup yields CDR1 LNHDA and CDR2 SQIVND (reference sequence). The chain's CDR3 is CASSPRQGSEKLFF. Written as DNA, the CDR3 is TGTGCCAGTAGTCCCAGACAGGGTAGTGAAAAACTGTTTTTT. The variable domain in full, with the rest retrieved from reference TRBV19 and TRBJ1-4, is DGGITQSPKYLFRKEGQNVTLSCEQNLNHDAMYWYRQDPGQGLRLIYYSQIVNDFQKGDIAEGYSVSREKKESFPLTVTSAQKNPTAFYLCASSPRQGSEKLFFGSGTQLSVL.

This chain joins TRBV27 and TRBJ1-4; 7 positions match TRBD1. The V and J ends lost 8 bases and 14 bases, in that order; junction bases with no gene match: 14. Germline lookup yields CDR1 MNHEY and CDR2 SMNVEV (reference sequence). There are 13 residues in the CDR3. DNA for the CDR3: TGTGCCAGCGGCTGGAACGGCAGGGGGAGCCTGTTTTTT. This encodes CASGWNGRGSLFF.

The chain employs TRBV12-3 or TRBV12-4 and TRBJ1-2; no definite D call. Trimming stripped 5 bases from V and 5 bases from J, with 9 bases between. The CDR3 is made up of 12 amino acids. Here the CDR3 reads CASSELLYGYTF. CDR3 nucleotide sequence: TGTGCCAGCAGTGAACTTCTGTATGGCTACACCTTC.

V usage is TRBV9 and J usage is TRBJ1-2, with 8 nucleotides matching TRBD1. The junction had 5 bases not matched to a gene; V was cut back by 0 bases and J by 4 bases. The CDR3 contains 15 residues. The germline V gene has CDR1 SGDLS and CDR2 YYNGEE. The CDR3 here is CASSVGQGKSYGYTF. In nucleotides, the CDR3 is TGTGCCAGCAGCGTAGGACAGGGGAAAAGCTATGGCTACACCTTC. Supplemented by reference TRBV9 and TRBJ1-2, the full variable domain reads DSGVTQTPKHLITATGQRVTLRCSPRSGDLSVYWYQQSLDQGLQFLIQYYNGEERAKGNILERFSAQQFPDLHSELNLSSLELGDSALYFCASSVGQGKSYGYTFGSGTRLTVV.

The rearrangement joins TRBV19 to TRBJ1-4, with 7 bases that match TRBD1. This CDR3 has 17 amino acids. J gave up 10 bases and V 3 bases, and 17 bases lay outside the gene matches. Germline V gives CDR1 LNHDA, CDR2 SQIVND (reference sequence). CDR3 sequence (DNA): TGTGCCAGTAGTATCACGGCGACAGGGCAGAGTCAAGGAAAACTGTTTTTT. Its translation is CASSITATGQSQGKLFF.

The chain has TRBV11-2 and TRBJ1-6; D possibly corresponds to TRBD1 (5 bases). The CDR3 runs to 13 residues. Germline V CDR1 and CDR2: SGHAT, FQNNGV. V lost 5 bases and J 7 bases, leaving 9 bases between the germline ends. The chain's CDR3 is CASSPNRNSPLHF. As DNA, the CDR3 is TGTGCCAGCAGCCCAAACAGGAATTCACCCCTCCACTTT. Combining the CDR3 with reference TRBV11-2 and TRBJ1-6 gives the whole variable domain EAGVAQSPRYKIIEKRQSVAFWCNPISGHATLYWYQQILGQGPKLLIQFQNNGVVDDSQLPKDRFSAERLKGVDSTLKIQPAKLEDSAVYLCASSPNRNSPLHFGNGTRLTVT.

The chain couples TRBV9 to TRBJ2-3; D possibly corresponds to TRBD2 (6 bases). This CDR3 has 16 amino acids. Trimming stripped 3 bases from V and 1 base from J, with 15 bases between. Germline CDR1 reads SGDLS; CDR2 reads YYNGEE. CDR3 loop: CASSAWGESGTDTQYF. The CDR3, as DNA: TGTGCCAGCAGCGCCTGGGGGGAATCGGGCACAGATACGCAGTATTTT.

Of note for this clone: A read error may produce the germline difference seen at one junction end. The rearrangement uses TRBV9 and TRBJ1-4; no definite D call. The CDR3 runs 14 residues. CDR1 SGDLS and CDR2 YYNGEE come from the germline V gene. For the CDR3, the DNA is TGTGCCAGCAGCGTTGAGACAACGAATGAAAAACTGTTTTTT. Amino acids: CASSVETTNEKLFF.

The rearrangement joins TRBV7-6 to TRBJ2-1; 7 bases line up with TRBD2. There are 16 residues in the CDR3. After removal of 3 bases from V and 1 base from J, the junction contained 6 bases not matched to a gene. CDR1 is SGHVS, CDR2 FNYEAQ, per germline. The CDR3 is CASSFASGGSYNEQFF. The CDR3 nucleotides read TGTGCCAGCAGCTTCGCTAGCGGAGGGTCCTACAATGAGCAGTTCTTC. Full variable domain (remainder filled in from reference TRBV7-6 and TRBJ2-1): GAGVSQSPRYKVTKRGQDVALRCDPISGHVSLYWYRQALGQGPEFLTYFNYEAQQDKSGLPNDRFSAERPEGSISTLTIQRTEQRDSAMYRCASSFASGGSYNEQFFGPGTRLTVL.